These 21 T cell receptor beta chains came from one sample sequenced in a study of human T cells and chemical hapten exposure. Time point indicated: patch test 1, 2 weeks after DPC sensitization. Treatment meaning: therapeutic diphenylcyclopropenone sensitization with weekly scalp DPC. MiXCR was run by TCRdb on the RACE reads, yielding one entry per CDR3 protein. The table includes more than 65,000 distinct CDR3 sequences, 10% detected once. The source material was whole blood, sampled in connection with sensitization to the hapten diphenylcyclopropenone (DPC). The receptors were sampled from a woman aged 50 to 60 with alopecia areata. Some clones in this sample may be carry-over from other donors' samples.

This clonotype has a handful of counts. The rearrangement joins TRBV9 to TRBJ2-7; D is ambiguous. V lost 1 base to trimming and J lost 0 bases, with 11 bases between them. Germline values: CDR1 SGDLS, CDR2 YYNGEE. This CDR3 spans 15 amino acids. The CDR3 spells CASSVRCWSSYEQYF. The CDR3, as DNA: TGTGCCAGCAGCGTAAGGTGCTGGAGCTCCTACGAGCAGTACTTC.

DNA for the CDR3: TGTGCCAGCAGAACAGACTTCCAAGAGACCCAGTACTTC. Translation gives CASRTDFQETQYF. V usage is TRBV12-3 or TRBV12-4 and J usage is TRBJ2-5, with D unresolved. The CDR3 length is 13 residues. Trimming removed 6 bases from V and 1 base from J, with 9 bases in between.

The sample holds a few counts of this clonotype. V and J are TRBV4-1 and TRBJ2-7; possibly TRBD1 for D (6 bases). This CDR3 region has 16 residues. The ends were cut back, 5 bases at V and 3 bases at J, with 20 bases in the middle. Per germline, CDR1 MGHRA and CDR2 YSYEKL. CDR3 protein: CASSALAKGVHYEQYF. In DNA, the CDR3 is TGCGCCAGCAGCGCCCTAGCCAAGGGGGTACACTACGAGCAGTACTTC.

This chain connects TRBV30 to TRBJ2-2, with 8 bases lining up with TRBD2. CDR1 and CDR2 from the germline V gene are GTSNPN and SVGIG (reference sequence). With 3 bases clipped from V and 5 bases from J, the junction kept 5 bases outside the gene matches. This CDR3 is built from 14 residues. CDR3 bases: TGTGCCTGGAGAGGGGCTAGCGGGACCGGGGAGCTGTTTTTT. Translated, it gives CAWRGASGTGELFF.

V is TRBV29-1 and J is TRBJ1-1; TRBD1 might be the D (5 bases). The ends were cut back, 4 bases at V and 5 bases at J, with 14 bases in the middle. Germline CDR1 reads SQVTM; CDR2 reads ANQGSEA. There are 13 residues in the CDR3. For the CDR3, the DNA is TGCAGCGTTGGTTCGGGGGGTAGGACTGAAGCTTTCTTT. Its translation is CSVGSGGRTEAFF.

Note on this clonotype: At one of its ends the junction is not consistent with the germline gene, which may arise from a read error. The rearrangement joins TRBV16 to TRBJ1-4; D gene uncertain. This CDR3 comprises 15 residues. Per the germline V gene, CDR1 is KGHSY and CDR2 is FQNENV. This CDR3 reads CVSTPRMVGNEKLFF. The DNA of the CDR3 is TGTGTCAGCACCCCTAGGATGGTGGGTAATGAAAAACTGTTTTTT.

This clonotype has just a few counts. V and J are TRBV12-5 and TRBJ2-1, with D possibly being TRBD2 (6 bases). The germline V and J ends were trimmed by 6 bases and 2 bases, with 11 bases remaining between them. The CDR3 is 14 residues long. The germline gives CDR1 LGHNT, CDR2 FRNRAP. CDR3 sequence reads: CASGREVTYNEQFF. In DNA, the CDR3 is TGTGCTAGTGGCAGGGAGGTTACCTACAATGAGCAGTTCTTC.

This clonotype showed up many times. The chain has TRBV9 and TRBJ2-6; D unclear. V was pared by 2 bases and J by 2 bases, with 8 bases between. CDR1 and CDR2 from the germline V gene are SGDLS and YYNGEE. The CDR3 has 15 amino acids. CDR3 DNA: TGTGCCAGCAGCGTCGAACTAACTGGGGCCAACGTCCTGACTTTC. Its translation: CASSVELTGANVLTF.

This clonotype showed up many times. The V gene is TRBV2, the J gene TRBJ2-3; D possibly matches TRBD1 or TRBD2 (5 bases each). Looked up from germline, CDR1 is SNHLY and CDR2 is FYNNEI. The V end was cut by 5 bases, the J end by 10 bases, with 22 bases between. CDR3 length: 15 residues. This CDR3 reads CASSPRGSARLAQYF. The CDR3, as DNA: TGTGCCAGCAGTCCGAGGGGTTCTGCGCGCCTGGCGCAGTATTTT.

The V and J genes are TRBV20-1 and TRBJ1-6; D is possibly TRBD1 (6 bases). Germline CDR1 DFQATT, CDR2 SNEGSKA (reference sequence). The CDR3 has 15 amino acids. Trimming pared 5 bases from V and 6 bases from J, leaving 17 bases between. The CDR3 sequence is CSAVPDTGRNSPLHF. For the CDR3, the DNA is TGCAGTGCTGTACCTGATACAGGGCGTAATTCACCCCTCCACTTT.

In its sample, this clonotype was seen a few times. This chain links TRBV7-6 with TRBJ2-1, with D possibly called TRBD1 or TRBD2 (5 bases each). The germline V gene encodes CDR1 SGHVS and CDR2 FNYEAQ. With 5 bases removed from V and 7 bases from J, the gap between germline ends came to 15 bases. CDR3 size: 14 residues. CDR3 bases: TGTGCCAGCAGCCTGGGGGATTTCCTGAATGAGCAGTTCTTC. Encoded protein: CASSLGDFLNEQFF.

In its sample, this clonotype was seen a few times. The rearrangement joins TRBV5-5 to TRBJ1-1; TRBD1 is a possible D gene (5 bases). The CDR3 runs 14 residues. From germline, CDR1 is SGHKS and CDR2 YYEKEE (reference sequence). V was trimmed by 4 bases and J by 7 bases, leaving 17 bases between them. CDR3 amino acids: CASSHRDGLIEAFF. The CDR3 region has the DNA TGTGCCAGCAGCCACCGGGACGGCTTAATTGAAGCTTTCTTT.

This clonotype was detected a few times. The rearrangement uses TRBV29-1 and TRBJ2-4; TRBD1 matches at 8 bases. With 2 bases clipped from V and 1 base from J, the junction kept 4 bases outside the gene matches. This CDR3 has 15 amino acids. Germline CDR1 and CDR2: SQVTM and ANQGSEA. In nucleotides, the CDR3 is TGCAGCGTTGAAAACAGGGGGACGGCCAAAAACATTCAGTACTTC. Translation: CSVENRGTAKNIQYF.

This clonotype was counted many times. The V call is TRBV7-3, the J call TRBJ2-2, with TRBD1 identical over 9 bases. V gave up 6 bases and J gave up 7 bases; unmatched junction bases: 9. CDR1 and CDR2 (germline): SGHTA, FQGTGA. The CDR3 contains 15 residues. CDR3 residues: CASRAQGATGGELFF. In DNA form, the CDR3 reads TGTGCCAGCAGGGCACAGGGGGCGACTGGCGGGGAGCTGTTTTTT. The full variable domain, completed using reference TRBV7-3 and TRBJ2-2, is GAGVSQTPSNKVTEKGKYVELRCDPISGHTALYWYRQSLGQGPEFLIYFQGTGAADDSGLPNDRFFAVRPEGSVSTLKIQRTERGDSAVYLCASRAQGATGGELFFGEGSRLTVL.

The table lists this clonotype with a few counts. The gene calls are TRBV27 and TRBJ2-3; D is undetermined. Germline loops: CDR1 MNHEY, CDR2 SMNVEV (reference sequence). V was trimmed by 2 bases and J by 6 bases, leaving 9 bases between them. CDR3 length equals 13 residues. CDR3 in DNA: TGTGCCAGCAGTTTAAAGGGTTTGGATACGCAGTATTTT. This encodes CASSLKGLDTQYF.

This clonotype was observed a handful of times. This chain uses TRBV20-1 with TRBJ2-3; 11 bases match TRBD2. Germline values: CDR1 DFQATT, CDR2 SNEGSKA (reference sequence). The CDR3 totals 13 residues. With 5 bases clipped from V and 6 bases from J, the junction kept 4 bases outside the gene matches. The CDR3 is CSAVAGGRDTQYF. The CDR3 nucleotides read TGCAGTGCTGTAGCGGGAGGGCGGGATACGCAGTATTTT.

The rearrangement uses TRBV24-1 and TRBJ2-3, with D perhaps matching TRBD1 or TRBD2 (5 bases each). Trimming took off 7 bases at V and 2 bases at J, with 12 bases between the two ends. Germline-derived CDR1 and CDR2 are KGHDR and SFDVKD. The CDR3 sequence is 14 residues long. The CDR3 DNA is TGTGCCACCAGCGGGACCATCTTCACAGATACGCAGTATTTT. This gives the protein CATSGTIFTDTQYF.

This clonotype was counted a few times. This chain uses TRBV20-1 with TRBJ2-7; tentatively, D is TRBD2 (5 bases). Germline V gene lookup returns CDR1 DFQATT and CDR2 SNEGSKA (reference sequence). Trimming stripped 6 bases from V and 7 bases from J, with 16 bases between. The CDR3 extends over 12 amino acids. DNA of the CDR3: TGCAGTGCCCTCCTCTTCTCGGGGGAGCAGTACTTC. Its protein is CSALLFSGEQYF.

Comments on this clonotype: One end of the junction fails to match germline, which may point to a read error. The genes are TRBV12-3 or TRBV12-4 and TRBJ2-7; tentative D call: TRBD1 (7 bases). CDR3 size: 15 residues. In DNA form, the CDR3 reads TGTGCCAGCAGCCGACAGGGACTGGGCTCCTGCGAGCAGTACTTC. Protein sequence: CASSRQGLGSCEQYF.

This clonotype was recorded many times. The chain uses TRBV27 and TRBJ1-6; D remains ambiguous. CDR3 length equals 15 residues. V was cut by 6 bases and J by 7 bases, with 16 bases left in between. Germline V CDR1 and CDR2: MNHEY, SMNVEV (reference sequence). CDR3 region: CASRGEPRSNSPLHF. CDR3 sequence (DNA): TGTGCCAGCAGAGGTGAGCCTCGGTCCAATTCACCCCTCCACTTT.

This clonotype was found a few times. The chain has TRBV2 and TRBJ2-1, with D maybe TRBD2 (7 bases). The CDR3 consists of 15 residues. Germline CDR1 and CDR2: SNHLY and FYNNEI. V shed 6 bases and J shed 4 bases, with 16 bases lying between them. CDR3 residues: CASRDRSGTYNEQFF. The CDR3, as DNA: TGTGCCAGCAGAGACAGGAGCGGGACGTACAATGAGCAGTTCTTC.